The clone carrying this T cell receptor beta chain came up many times. This entry is derived from a study of T cells after yellow fever vaccination. Background on the study: CD3, CD45RA, CCR7 and CD95 defined the sorted EM, EMRA, CM and Tscm memory subsets.

The study's findings and limits: Almost all vaccine-responding clonotypes could not be detected on day 0 in sorted memory subsets. In post-booster samples, most primary-vaccination clones reappeared (just under 97% CD4, roughly 90% CD8). Abundant clonotypes (contaminants from the bulk population) could be present in FACS-sorted repertoires.

MiXCR was run by TCRdb on the 5' RACE reads, yielding one entry per CDR3 protein. The data show over 15,000 distinct CDR3 sequences, over 3.5% seen once. Germline lookup yields CDR1 SGHRS and CDR2 YFSETQ. V lost 3 bases, J lost 1 base, and 7 bases stayed unmatched. The length of the CDR3 is 16 residues. The sequences come from PBMCs, either bulk or a sorted T-cell subset (CD4+, CD8+, memory, or dextramer-sorted; not recorded which), collected 15 days after the yellow fever booster vaccination. This TCR was recovered from a man younger than 45 who received the YFV17D yellow fever vaccine. The rearrangement joins TRBV5-1 to TRBJ2-1; 7 nucleotides agree with TRBD1. The CDR3: CASSYTAQGSYNEQFF. In DNA, the CDR3 is TGCGCCAGCAGCTATACTGCACAGGGGTCCTACAATGAGCAGTTCTTC. Supplemented by reference TRBV5-1 and TRBJ2-1, the full variable domain reads KAGVTQTPRYLIKTRGQQVTLSCSPISGHRSVSWYQQTPGQGLQFLFEYFSETQRNKGNFPGRFSGRQFSNSRSEMNVSTLELGDSALYLCASSYTAQGSYNEQFFGPGTRLTVL.